These 20 T cell receptor beta chains came from one sample sequenced in a study of blood T cells in healthy people across ages. Using a J-beta primer mix together with a sample-barcoded 5' primer, a second PCR was run for about 6 to 12 cycles. TCRdb reanalysed the 5' RACE reads using MiXCR and keeps one entry per CDR3 protein. The data contain about 940,000 distinct CDR3 sequences, about 48% of them seen just once; the ten biggest clones take up over 10%. Sequencing input: blood. These receptors originate from a man younger than 45 in good health.

The V call is TRBV20-1, the J call TRBJ2-3, with TRBD2 matching over 9 bases. V lost 6 bases and J lost 4; bases outside the gene matches: 11. CDR1 is DFQATT and CDR2 is SNEGSKA in the germline V gene (reference sequence). The CDR3 totals 15 residues. The CDR3 sequence: CSAWNGLAGSDTQYF. CDR3 DNA: TGCAGTGCATGGAACGGGCTAGCGGGGTCAGATACGCAGTATTTT.

The chain has TRBV12-3 or TRBV12-4 and TRBJ2-7; D call uncertain. This CDR3 is 13 amino acids long. Trimming cost V 6 bases and J 3 bases, with 12 bases left between them. CDR3 in DNA: TGTGCCAGCAGGCCGGCGGCCCTCTACGAGCAGTACTTC. It translates to CASRPAALYEQYF.

This chain connects TRBV7-3 to TRBJ2-7, with D possibly matching TRBD1 (5 bases). Germline CDR1 is SGHTA and CDR2 is FQGTGA. The CDR3 totals 14 residues. Trimming shortened V by 1 base and J by 1 base, and 8 bases separated the two germline ends. The CDR3 DNA sequence: TGTGCCAGCAGCTTAAACAGGAATTCCTACGAGCAGTACTTC. Translating gives CASSLNRNSYEQYF.

The sample holds many counts of this clonotype. The V gene is TRBV27, the J gene TRBJ2-7; possibly TRBD1 for D (6 bases). CDR1 and CDR2 from the germline V gene are MNHEY and SMNVEV (reference sequence). Trimming pared 3 bases from V and 0 bases from J, leaving 12 bases between. The CDR3 loop spans 15 amino acids. CDR3 sequence (DNA): TGTGCCAGCAGTTTGGGGGCGCCTAGCTCCTACGAGCAGTACTTC. It codes for CASSLGAPSSYEQYF.

The gene calls are TRBV20-1 and TRBJ2-7, with TRBD2 matching 11 bases. With 3 bases clipped from V and 1 base from J, the junction kept 14 bases outside the gene matches. This CDR3 contains 18 residues. CDR1 is DFQATT and CDR2 is SNEGSKA in the germline V gene (reference sequence). The CDR3 protein is CSASWLAGGLYRSYEQYF. The CDR3 DNA sequence: TGCAGTGCTAGTTGGCTAGCGGGGGGTCTTTATAGGTCCTACGAGCAGTACTTC.

The chain is built from TRBV7-8 and TRBJ2-7; TRBD1 agrees at 7 bases. The germline V gene has CDR1 SGHVS and CDR2 FQNEAQ. The CDR3 loop spans 15 amino acids. V lost 2 bases and J lost 3; bases outside the gene matches: 7. DNA of the CDR3: TGTGCCAGCAGCTTAAGGACAGGACATGACTACGAGCAGTACTTC. Its translation is CASSLRTGHDYEQYF.

This clonotype was observed a few times. V usage is TRBV12-3 or TRBV12-4 and J usage is TRBJ1-5, with D possibly TRBD1 on 6 matching bases. This CDR3 has 15 amino acids. V was pared by 3 bases and J by 3 bases, with 12 bases between. For the CDR3, the DNA is TGTGCCAGCAGTTTGGAGGGGGTTATCAATCAGCCCCAGCATTTT. This sequence encodes CASSLEGVINQPQHF.

The rearrangement uses TRBV3-1 and TRBJ2-3; 8 bases map to TRBD2. The junction had 16 bases not matched to a gene; V was cut back by 1 base and J by 4 bases. The length of the CDR3 is 19 residues. Germline CDR1 LGHDT, CDR2 YNNKEL (reference sequence). The CDR3 DNA sequence: TGTGCCAGCAGCCAAGTGGACCCGGGACTAGGGGGTCCGGCAGATACGCAGTATTTT. Translating gives CASSQVDPGLGGPADTQYF.

This clonotype was counted only a few times. V usage is TRBV6-4 and J usage is TRBJ2-1; 8 bases are a match to TRBD2. The germline V gene encodes CDR1 MRHNA and CDR2 SNTAGT. The CDR3 has 16 amino acids. The ends lost 4 bases at V and 0 bases at J; junction bases unmatched: 5. The DNA of the CDR3 is TGTGCCAGCAGTGCCGCCGGGACTAGCTCCTACAATGAGCAGTTCTTC. It translates to CASSAAGTSSYNEQFF.

A remark on this clonotype: Being one base from a much bigger clone, this may be a read error. V usage is TRBV18 and J usage is TRBJ1-1; 9 bases match TRBD1. Germline assignment: CDR1 KGHSH and CDR2 LQKENI. The CDR3 sequence is 13 residues long. The J segment lost 5 bases and the V segment lost 8 bases, leaving 6 bases of the junction unmatched. The CDR3 bases are TGTGCCAGCGCACAGGGGGCTGGTACTGAAGCTTTCTTT. Translated: CASAQGAGTEAFF.

The CDR3 sequence: CASSQDSNRGNEQYF. As DNA, the CDR3 is TGCGCCAGCAGCCAAGATTCGAACAGGGGAAACGAGCAGTACTTC. J is TRBJ2-7 and V is TRBV4-1; 7 positions agree with TRBD1. This CDR3 is built from 15 residues. V lost 0 bases, J lost 5 bases, and 7 bases stayed unmatched. Germline V gene lookup returns CDR1 MGHRA and CDR2 YSYEKL.

The chain has TRBV4-1 and TRBJ2-1, with a weak D call TRBD1 (5 bases). V was clipped by 2 bases and J by 6 bases, with 8 bases between them. CDR3 length equals 13 residues. Germline V gene sequence: CDR1 MGHRA, CDR2 YSYEKL. DNA of the CDR3: TGCGCCAGCAGCCAAAGGGGATTCAATGAGCAGTTCTTC. Protein: CASSQRGFNEQFF.

This clonotype was seen only a few times. The gene calls are TRBV6-5 and TRBJ2-5; TRBD1 aligns across 7 bases. CDR1 MNHEY and CDR2 SVGAGI come from the germline V gene. V lost 2 bases and J lost 5; bases outside the gene matches: 11. This CDR3 has 16 residues. The CDR3 region has the DNA TGTGCCAGCAGTTACGGGGTACGACAGGGATTCGAGACCCAGTACTTC. It codes for CASSYGVRQGFETQYF.

The table lists this clonotype with many counts. V is TRBV7-9 and J is TRBJ2-7; D remains ambiguous. The length of the CDR3 is 12 residues. The germline CDR1 and CDR2 sequences are SEHNR and FQNEAQ (reference sequence). The ends were cut back, 6 bases at V and 4 bases at J, with 10 bases in the middle. The CDR3 reads CASSLDQYEQYF. The DNA of the CDR3 is TGTGCCAGCAGTTTGGATCAATACGAGCAGTACTTC.

This chain links TRBV29-1 with TRBJ2-5; the D gene is possibly TRBD2 (6 bases). Looked up from germline, CDR1 is SQVTM and CDR2 is ANQGSEA. The CDR3 consists of 15 residues. Trimming took off 3 bases at V and 2 bases at J, with 16 bases between the two ends. The CDR3 DNA reads as TGCAGCGTTGACTTCCAGGCCGGGGGACAAGAGACCCAGTACTTC. Translating it yields CSVDFQAGGQETQYF.

The CDR3 loop reads CATSDPQRGSYNEQFF. The DNA of the CDR3 is TGTGCCACCAGTGACCCCCAGCGGGGGTCCTACAATGAGCAGTTCTTC. The V and J genes are TRBV24-1 and TRBJ2-1; 8 bases map to TRBD2. The CDR3 spans 16 residues. V gave up 4 bases and J gave up 1 base; unmatched junction bases: 5. Looked up from germline, CDR1 is KGHDR and CDR2 is SFDVKD.

This clonotype was detected a few times. Here the CDR3 reads CASSFRQTDTQYF. In nucleotides, the CDR3 is TGTGCCAGCAGTTTCAGACAGACAGATACGCAGTATTTT. The rearrangement joins TRBV12-3 or TRBV12-4 to TRBJ2-3, with TRBD1 as a possible D gene (5 bases). The germline V and J ends were trimmed by 3 bases and 3 bases, with 7 bases remaining between them. The CDR3 extends over 13 amino acids.

This clonotype was observed a handful of times. The rearrangement joins TRBV12-3 or TRBV12-4 to TRBJ2-1; 12 nucleotides agree with TRBD1. V dropped 5 bases and J dropped 7; count of bases not matched to a gene: 6. The CDR3 loop spans 15 amino acids. The CDR3 region is CASSDPGQGANEQFF. CDR3 nucleotide sequence: TGTGCCAGCAGTGACCCGGGACAGGGGGCGAATGAGCAGTTCTTC.

The chain recombines TRBV5-1 with TRBJ1-6; the match to TRBD1 covers 8 bases. This CDR3 is 14 amino acids long. V was pared by 3 bases and J by 8 bases, with 4 bases of the junction left unmatched. Looked up from germline, CDR1 is SGHRS and CDR2 is YFSETQ. DNA of the CDR3: TGCGCCAGCAGCTCACGGACAGGGCATTCACCCCTCCACTTT. Residues: CASSSRTGHSPLHF.

A few counts support this clonotype. The V gene is TRBV10-3, the J gene TRBJ2-7; 7 bases agree with TRBD1. V was pared by 6 bases and J by 4 bases, with 9 bases of the junction left unmatched. Germline V gene lookup returns CDR1 ENHRY and CDR2 SYGVKD. The CDR3 consists of 14 residues. The CDR3: CAIRSTGTAYEQYF. CDR3 sequence (DNA): TGTGCCATCAGATCAACCGGGACAGCTTACGAGCAGTACTTC.